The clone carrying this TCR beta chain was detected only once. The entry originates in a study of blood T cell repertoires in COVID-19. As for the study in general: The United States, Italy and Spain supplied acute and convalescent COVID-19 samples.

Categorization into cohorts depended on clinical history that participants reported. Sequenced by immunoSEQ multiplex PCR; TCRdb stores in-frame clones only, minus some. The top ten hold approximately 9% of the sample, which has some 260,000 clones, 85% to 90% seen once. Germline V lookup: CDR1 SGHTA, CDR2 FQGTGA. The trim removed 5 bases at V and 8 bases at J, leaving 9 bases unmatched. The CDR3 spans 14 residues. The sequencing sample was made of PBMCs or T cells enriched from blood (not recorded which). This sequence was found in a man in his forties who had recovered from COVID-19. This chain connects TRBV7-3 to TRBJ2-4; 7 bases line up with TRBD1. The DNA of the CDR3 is TGTGCCAGCAGCGCCCTAGGGGGCACGGACATTCAGTACTTC. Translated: CASSALGGTDIQYF.